These 15 T cell receptor beta chains were all obtained from the same sample, sequenced in a study of blood T cells in healthy people across ages. Alongside a J-beta primer mix, a sample-barcoded 5' primer served in a second PCR lasting about 6 to 11 cycles. TCRdb fed the 5' RACE reads into MiXCR, producing one record per CDR3 protein. The data contain 1.5 million to 1.9 million distinct CDR3 sequences, roughly 43% of them seen just once; the ten biggest clones take up less than 5%. The sample taken for sequencing was blood. These receptors all come from a young woman in good health.

This clonotype was seen a few times. The V and J genes are TRBV5-1 and TRBJ2-1, with 13 bases lining up with TRBD2. The CDR3 runs 16 residues. The V segment lost 1 base and the J segment 6 bases; nucleotides outside the gene matches: 4. In germline, CDR1 is SGHRS, CDR2 YFSETQ. In nucleotides, the CDR3 is TGCGCCAGCAGCTTGACTAGCGGGGGGGCTATCAATGAGCAGTTCTTC. Protein: CASSLTSGGAINEQFF.

The sample holds a few counts of this clonotype. The chain recombines TRBV6-6 with TRBJ2-1; weak D call: TRBD1 (5 bases). This CDR3 comprises 13 residues. CDR1 is MNHNY and CDR2 is SVGAGI in the germline V gene (reference sequence). The ends were cut back, 10 bases at V and 6 bases at J, with 16 bases in the middle. For the CDR3, the DNA is TGTGCCATTCCAGGGCCCCAATCCAATGAGCAGTTCTTC. As protein: CAIPGPQSNEQFF.

The rearrangement uses TRBV28 and TRBJ1-2; 11 bases agree with TRBD1. The CDR3 is 17 amino acids. Germline V gene data show CDR1 as MDHEN and CDR2 as SYDVKM. After removal of 6 bases from V and 3 bases from J, the junction contained 12 bases not matched to a gene. DNA of the CDR3: TGTGCCAGCAGATTCTGGACAGGGGGCGTCCGGGACTATGGCTACACCTTC. Its translation: CASRFWTGGVRDYGYTF.

The chain carries TRBV27 and TRBJ1-2, with 7 nucleotides matching TRBD1. CDR3 length equals 14 residues. CDR1 is MNHEY and CDR2 is SMNVEV in the germline V gene (reference sequence). Germline trimming cut 8 bases from V and 10 bases from J; bases unmatched to any gene: 16. Written as DNA, the CDR3 is TGTGCCAGCCGGGGCTTTGACAGGGTGGATGTCTACACCTTC. Amino acids: CASRGFDRVDVYTF.

The J gene is TRBJ2-1, the V gene TRBV4-2; D uncertain. The CDR3 contains 16 residues. The V and J ends lost 0 bases and 7 bases respectively, with 16 bases between them. Germline V gives CDR1 LGHNA, CDR2 YNFKEQ. Here the CDR3 DNA reads TGTGCCAGCAGCCAAGATCCTACGGCCACAAAAAATGAGCAGTTCTTC. Translation: CASSQDPTATKNEQFF.

The rearrangement joins TRBV19 to TRBJ2-7, with D possibly being TRBD1 (6 bases). Per the germline V gene, CDR1 is LNHDA and CDR2 is SQIVND (reference sequence). This CDR3 has 12 residues. V was shortened by 6 bases and J by 5 bases, with 11 bases between the two germline ends. The CDR3 DNA sequence: TGTGCCAGTAGGGAAAGGACAGACGAGCAGTACTTC. Amino acid sequence: CASRERTDEQYF. The variable domain in full, with the rest retrieved from reference TRBV19 and TRBJ2-7, is DGGITQSPKYLFRKEGQNVTLSCEQNLNHDAMYWYRQDPGQGLRLIYYSQIVNDFQKGDIAEGYSVSREKKESFPLTVTSAQKNPTAFYLCASRERTDEQYFGPGTRLTVT.

This clonotype was detected a few times. The J gene is TRBJ2-7, the V gene TRBV20-1; D gene unclear. The V and J ends lost 5 bases and 4 bases respectively, with 9 bases between them. Germline loops: CDR1 DFQATT, CDR2 SNEGSKA (reference sequence). The CDR3 runs to 11 residues. CDR3 sequence reads: CSAGRRYEQYF. The CDR3 DNA reads as TGCAGTGCTGGCAGACGGTACGAGCAGTACTTC.

A remark on this clonotype: Relative to the germline gene, one junction end is altered; a read error may explain this. CDR3 DNA: TGTGCCAGCAGGGGCCTTGGGAACCCTGAAGCTTTCTTT. Translating it yields CASRGLGNPEAFF. This chain connects TRBV12-3 or TRBV12-4 to TRBJ1-1; D is unclear. The CDR3 runs to 13 residues.

The rearrangement uses TRBV20-1 and TRBJ2-3, with 7 bases matching TRBD2. The junction had 12 bases not matched to a gene; V was cut back by 6 bases and J by 3 bases. The length of the CDR3 is 15 residues. Per germline, CDR1 DFQATT and CDR2 SNEGSKA (reference sequence). CDR3 sequence reads: CSALGLDRATDTQYF. The CDR3 bases are TGCAGTGCCCTCGGACTAGACCGAGCAACAGATACGCAGTATTTT.

The V gene is TRBV24-1, the J gene TRBJ2-3, with D possibly matching TRBD1 (5 bases). CDR1 is KGHDR, CDR2 SFDVKD, per germline. The CDR3 contains 14 residues. Trimming stripped 8 bases from V and 0 bases from J, with 11 bases between. Here the CDR3 reads CATKVDTSTDTQYF. The CDR3 DNA reads TGTGCCACCAAGGTGGACACTAGCACAGATACGCAGTATTTT.

This chain uses TRBV27 with TRBJ2-7, with TRBD2 matching 10 bases. Losses at the gene ends were 11 bases for V and 4 bases for J; bases not matched to a gene: 11. Germline loops: CDR1 MNHEY, CDR2 SMNVEV (reference sequence). The CDR3 has 14 residues. CDR3 amino acids: CASHPLAGVYEQYF. The CDR3 nucleotides read TGTGCCTCTCATCCCCTAGCGGGAGTGTACGAGCAGTACTTC.

This clonotype was counted between two and nine times. The rearrangement uses TRBV10-3 and TRBJ2-1; a possible D gene is TRBD2 (7 bases). V shed 3 bases and J shed 3 bases, with 18 bases lying between them. The CDR3 is made up of 17 amino acids. CDR1 is ENHRY, CDR2 SYGVKD, per germline. CDR3 loop: CAISDPLGGGDYNEQFF. In nucleotides, the CDR3 is TGTGCCATCAGTGACCCCTTAGGGGGGGGGGACTACAATGAGCAGTTCTTC.

The CDR3 region is CASIESNSNQPQHF. CDR3 bases: TGTGCCAGCATCGAAAGTAATAGCAATCAGCCCCAGCATTTT. The gene calls are TRBV28 and TRBJ1-5; D is undetermined. The V gene's germline CDR1 is MDHEN and CDR2 SYDVKM. V lost 7 bases to trimming and J lost 0 bases, with 10 bases between them. The length of the CDR3 is 14 residues.

The chain couples TRBV10-3 to TRBJ2-3; possibly TRBD2 for D (6 bases). The CDR3 has 16 residues. The V end lost 5 bases, the J end lost 1 base, and 16 bases lay between the germline ends. CDR1 is ENHRY, CDR2 SYGVKD, per germline. The CDR3 reads CAISLGLTGGTDTQYF. CDR3 bases: TGTGCCATCAGTCTCGGACTAACGGGGGGCACAGATACGCAGTATTTT.

This clonotype was counted between two and nine times. The chain employs TRBV20-1 and TRBJ1-1; D gene unclear. This CDR3 has 14 residues. Germline V gene lookup returns CDR1 DFQATT and CDR2 SNEGSKA (reference sequence). V was trimmed by 0 bases and J by 1 base, leaving 9 bases between them. The CDR3 sequence: CSARDVIQNTEAFF. CDR3 DNA sequence: TGCAGTGCTAGAGATGTTATCCAGAACACTGAAGCTTTCTTT.